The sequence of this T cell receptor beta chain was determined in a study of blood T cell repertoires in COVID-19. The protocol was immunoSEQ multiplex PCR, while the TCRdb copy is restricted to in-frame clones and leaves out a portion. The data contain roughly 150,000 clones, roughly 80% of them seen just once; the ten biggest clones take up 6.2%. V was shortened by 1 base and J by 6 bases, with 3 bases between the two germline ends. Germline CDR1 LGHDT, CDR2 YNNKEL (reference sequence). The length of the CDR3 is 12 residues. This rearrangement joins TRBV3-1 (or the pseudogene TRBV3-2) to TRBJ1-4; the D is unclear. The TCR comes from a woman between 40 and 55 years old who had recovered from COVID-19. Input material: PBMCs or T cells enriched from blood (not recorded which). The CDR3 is CASSQGDEKLFF. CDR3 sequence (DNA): TGTGCCAGCAGCCAAGGCGATGAAAAACTGTTTTTT.